One and the same sample provided the 27 T cell receptor beta chains below, sequenced in a study of T cells in Graves' hyperthyroidism and ophthalmopathy. Amplification targeted TCR beta CDR3 regions from RNA transcripts. An initial round of RT-PCR targeting the TCR CDR3 relied on the HTBI primer set. TCRdb processed the multiplex PCR reads anew with MiXCR; each CDR3 protein has one entry. The sample has 550,000 to 650,000 distinct CDR3 sequences; approximately 15% are singletons. Sequenced input: blood. The origin of the receptors is a woman between 25 and 40 years old with Graves' hyperthyroidism that later progressed to Graves' ophthalmopathy.

In this sample, this clonotype turned up many times. The chain carries TRBV19 and TRBJ1-2; 10 nucleotides align to TRBD1. With V trimmed by 4 bases and J by 8 bases, 10 bases remained unmatched. This CDR3 spans 15 amino acids. Germline CDR1 LNHDA, CDR2 SQIVND (reference sequence). The CDR3 DNA is TGTGCCAGTAGTAACAGTCCCGGGACAGGGGACGGCTACACCTTC. Translation: CASSNSPGTGDGYTF.

The sample holds many counts of this clonotype. The CDR3, as DNA: TGTGCCAGCAGCTTAATGCAGGGGGCGTACAATGAGCAGTTCTTC. Translation gives CASSLMQGAYNEQFF. This chain connects TRBV7-3 to TRBJ2-1; 8 bases are a match to TRBD1. V lost 1 base and J lost 4; bases outside the gene matches: 3. The CDR3 runs to 15 residues. Germline assignment: CDR1 SGHTA and CDR2 FQGTGA.

The table lists this clonotype with many counts. The genes are TRBV18 and TRBJ2-5; 7 bases match TRBD1. Germline CDR1 and CDR2: KGHSH and LQKENI. Trimming cost V 2 bases and J 3 bases; bases outside gene matches: 6. CDR3 size: 15 residues. The CDR3 DNA reads TGTGCCAGCTCACCAAGGGGGACAGAAAAAGAGACCCAGTACTTC. This translates into CASSPRGTEKETQYF. Using reference TRBV18 and TRBJ2-5 for the parts outside the CDR3, the full variable domain is NAGVMQNPRHLVRRRGQEARLRCSPMKGHSHVYWYRQLPEEGLKFMVYLQKENIIDESGMPKERFSAEFPKEGPSILRIQQVVRGDSAAYFCASSPRGTEKETQYFGPGTRLLVL.

This clonotype has at least ten counts. The rearrangement links TRBV27 to TRBJ1-1; TRBD1 is a possible D gene (5 bases). CDR1 MNHEY and CDR2 SMNVEV come from the germline V gene (reference sequence). There are 15 residues in the CDR3. V lost 1 base to trimming and J lost 1 base, with 10 bases between them. Here the CDR3 DNA reads TGTGCCAGCAGTTTATATATGGGGGAGAACACTGAAGCTTTCTTT. This gives the protein CASSLYMGENTEAFF.

The J gene is TRBJ1-1, the V gene TRBV9, with D unclear. The CDR3 has 13 residues. Germline CDR1 and CDR2: SGDLS and YYNGEE. V was shortened by 0 bases and J by 11 bases, with 14 bases between the two germline ends. The CDR3, as DNA: TGTGCCAGCAGCGTAGCTACTCGGAATACGGCTTTCTTT. Protein product: CASSVATRNTAFF.

Points on this clonotype: At one end, the junction sequence differs from germline, possibly due to a read error. This rearrangement joins TRBV25-1 to TRBJ1-5; the D gene is possibly TRBD1 (6 bases). The CDR3 sequence is 15 residues long. The germline V gene has CDR1 MGHDK and CDR2 SYGVNS. CDR3 bases: TGTGTCAGCAGTGGGGACATCTATAGCAATCAGCCCCAGCATTTT. Translating gives CVSSGDIYSNQPQHF. The whole variable domain, remainder taken from reference TRBV25-1 and TRBJ1-5, is EADIYQTPRYLVIGTGKKITLECSQTMGHDKMYWYQQDPGMELHLIHYSYGVNSTEKGDLSSESTVSRIRTEHFPLTLESARPSHTSQYLCVSSGDIYSNQPQHFGDGTRLSIL.

This clonotype came up a few times. V and J are TRBV30 and TRBJ2-1, with 9 bases aligning to TRBD2. The CDR3 runs to 19 residues. V lost 3 bases to trimming and J lost 9 bases; unmatched junction nucleotides: 24. The germline V gene encodes CDR1 GTSNPN and CDR2 SVGIG (reference sequence). DNA of the CDR3: TGTGCCTGGAGCGCACGGGGAGCGGGAGGCTTTAGGCCCCCCCTTGAGCAGTTCTTC. This gives the protein CAWSARGAGGFRPPLEQFF.

This clonotype came up many times. This rearrangement joins TRBV2 to TRBJ2-1, with D maybe TRBD2 (5 bases). Germline CDR1 and CDR2: SNHLY and FYNNEI. CDR3 length equals 10 residues. Trimming cost V 8 bases and J 10 bases, with 9 bases left between them. In nucleotides, the CDR3 is TGTGCCAGCCTCGGACTGGAGCAGTTCTTC. Amino acids: CASLGLEQFF.

The V and J genes are TRBV12-3 or TRBV12-4 and TRBJ2-1, with D perhaps being TRBD1 or TRBD2 (6 bases each). Trimming left V 6 bases short and J 13 bases short, with 16 bases between. This CDR3 region has 12 residues. CDR3 sequence (DNA): TGTGCCAGCAGCCCCCCTGAGGGGGGACAGTTCTTC. As protein: CASSPPEGGQFF.

This clonotype was seen repeatedly, ten times or more. This chain connects TRBV27 to TRBJ2-3; D tentatively reads TRBD1 or TRBD2 (5 bases each). CDR1 and CDR2 from the germline V gene are MNHEY and SMNVEV (reference sequence). The CDR3 sequence is 16 residues long. Trimming left V 3 bases short and J 6 bases short, with 19 bases between. CDR3 in amino acids: CASSFGDGSPLDTQYF. The CDR3 DNA reads TGTGCCAGCAGTTTCGGGGACGGGTCCCCTTTGGATACGCAGTATTTT.

The chain recombines TRBV20-1 with TRBJ2-7; D could derive from TRBD1 or TRBD2 (5 bases each). The CDR3 extends over 13 amino acids. V shed 2 bases and J shed 6 bases, with 14 bases lying between them. CDR1 and CDR2 (germline): DFQATT, SNEGSKA (reference sequence). In nucleotides, the CDR3 is TGCAGTGCTAGACCCCGGGACCCCTTCGAGCAGTACTTC. It codes for CSARPRDPFEQYF.

This clonotype was found many times. The chain carries TRBV7-9 and TRBJ2-7; no definite D call. With 0 bases removed from V and 7 bases from J, the gap between germline ends came to 13 bases. CDR1 SEHNR and CDR2 FQNEAQ come from the germline V gene (reference sequence). This CDR3 has 14 residues. The CDR3 loop reads CASSLARAPGEQYF. The CDR3 DNA reads TGTGCCAGCAGCTTAGCTCGAGCTCCTGGGGAGCAGTACTTC.

This clonotype was counted at least ten times. The chain couples TRBV20-1 to TRBJ2-1; the match to TRBD2 covers 15 bases. The CDR3 covers 15 residues. Germline CDR1 is DFQATT and CDR2 is SNEGSKA (reference sequence). Unmatched junction bases numbered 10, after V lost 6 bases and J lost 10 bases. In DNA, the CDR3 is TGCAGTGCCCGGGGACTAGCGGGAGGTCTCAGGGAGCAGTTCTTC. It encodes CSARGLAGGLREQFF.

This clonotype was observed at least ten times. The genes are TRBV12-3 or TRBV12-4 and TRBJ1-4; TRBD1 agrees at 8 bases. The CDR3 contains 13 residues. V lost 7 bases and J lost 8; bases outside the gene matches: 6. CDR3 DNA sequence: TGTGCCAGCATCCTACAGGGGGGGGAAAAACTGTTTTTT. This encodes CASILQGGEKLFF.

This clonotype was counted ten times or more. The J gene is TRBJ2-5, the V gene TRBV6-2 or TRBV6-3; possibly TRBD2 for D (6 bases). Between the trimmed V and J ends, which lost 6 bases and 4 bases, there was a span of 12 bases. Germline V gene data show CDR1 as MNHEY and CDR2 as SVGEGT. This CDR3 has 13 amino acids. CDR3 nucleotide sequence: TGTGCCAGCAGACCCAGCGGGCGAGAGACCCAGTACTTC. Translation: CASRPSGRETQYF.

This clonotype appeared many times. One junction end disagrees with the germline gene, perhaps due to a read error. The chain employs TRBV12-3 or TRBV12-4 and TRBJ2-3, with D perhaps matching TRBD2 (6 bases). There are 13 residues in the CDR3. CDR3 nucleotide sequence: TGTGCCAGCAGCTTAGGAGGGGCCGATACGCAGTATTTT. Its translation is CASSLGGADTQYF.

This clonotype has a count of ten or more. The rearrangement links TRBV28 to TRBJ2-1; 9 bases are shared with TRBD2. Per the germline V gene, CDR1 is MDHEN and CDR2 is SYDVKM. With V trimmed by 5 bases and J by 8 bases, 22 bases remained unmatched. This CDR3 contains 19 residues. The CDR3 loop is CASSSPPALAGTGDDEQFF. For the CDR3, the DNA is TGTGCCAGCAGTAGCCCTCCCGCGCTAGCGGGAACTGGTGATGATGAGCAGTTCTTC.

This sequence joins TRBV20-1 and TRBJ2-3, with D unclear. The CDR3 spans 11 residues. The V end lost 5 bases, the J end lost 2 bases, and 5 bases lay between the germline ends. Per the germline V gene, CDR1 is DFQATT and CDR2 is SNEGSKA (reference sequence). Here the CDR3 DNA reads TGCAGTGCTGCCCCCACAGATACGCAGTATTTT. It translates to CSAAPTDTQYF.

This clonotype was seen many times. The chain employs TRBV6-1 and TRBJ1-4; no reliable D call. Trimming cost V 7 bases and J 0 bases, with 12 bases left between them. This CDR3 is 15 amino acids long. Germline V gene data show CDR1 as MNHNS and CDR2 as SASEGT. CDR3 DNA: TGTGCCAGCACCACACTCGATGCAACTAATGAAAAACTGTTTTTT. The encoded protein is CASTTLDATNEKLFF.

This clonotype was seen more than once but under ten times. The chain carries TRBV20-1 and TRBJ2-7; D is tentatively TRBD1 or TRBD2 (5 bases each). The CDR3 runs 15 residues. The V end lost 7 bases, the J end lost 1 base, and 20 bases lay between the germline ends. Germline lookup yields CDR1 DFQATT and CDR2 SNEGSKA (reference sequence). The CDR3 here is CSGERDGFRSYEQYF. The CDR3 DNA is TGCAGTGGGGAGAGGGACGGCTTCAGATCCTACGAGCAGTACTTC.

This clonotype occurred many times. The rearrangement uses TRBV10-3 and TRBJ1-5; no definite D call. Germline V CDR1 and CDR2: ENHRY, SYGVKD. V lost 3 bases and J lost 1, with 10 bases in between. This CDR3 comprises 15 residues. CDR3: CAISDSNESNQPQHF. CDR3 nucleotides: TGTGCCATCAGTGATTCCAACGAAAGCAATCAGCCCCAGCATTTT.

This clonotype occurred a few times. One end of the junction varies from germline; a read error may be responsible. The chain is built from TRBV9 and TRBJ2-1, with 12 bases that match TRBD2. The CDR3 is 15 amino acids. Germline values: CDR1 SGDLS, CDR2 YYNGEE. The CDR3 DNA reads TGTGCCAGCAGCGACGGACTAGCGGGATCAGGGGAGCAGCTCTTC. Protein product: CASSDGLAGSGEQLF.

This clonotype was found many times. The genes are TRBV7-2 and TRBJ2-5, with TRBD1 identical over 7 bases. Germline V gene data show CDR1 as SGHTA and CDR2 as FQGNSA. Trimming took 5 bases from V and 5 from J; bases not matched to a gene: 14. There are 16 residues in the CDR3. CDR3 protein: CASSPSTGHVWETQYF. The CDR3 DNA is TGTGCCAGCAGCCCCTCGACAGGGCACGTATGGGAGACCCAGTACTTC.

This clonotype was counted between two and nine times. The chain couples TRBV3-1 to TRBJ1-3; 7 nucleotides line up with TRBD1. The CDR3 has 16 amino acids. Trimming cost V 6 bases and J 2 bases; bases outside gene matches: 10. Germline assignment: CDR1 LGHDT and CDR2 YNNKEL (reference sequence). Here the CDR3 reads CASSRLTGTTGNTIYF. The CDR3 DNA follows: TGTGCCAGCAGTCGCCTGACAGGGACAACTGGAAACACCATATATTTT.

This clonotype showed up many times. V gene TRBV19 combines with J gene TRBJ2-1, with 10 bases aligning to TRBD2. Germline values: CDR1 LNHDA, CDR2 SQIVND (reference sequence). This CDR3 region has 16 residues. After removal of 0 bases from V and 6 bases from J, the junction contained 5 bases not matched to a gene. In nucleotides, the CDR3 is TGTGCCAGTAGTATAGATAGGGCTAGCGGGAGCAATGAGCAGTTCTTC. Translation gives CASSIDRASGSNEQFF.

This clonotype was counted many times. The rearrangement uses TRBV15 and TRBJ1-5; the D is unclear. CDR1 is LNHNV, CDR2 YYDKDF, per germline (reference sequence). This CDR3 is built from 13 residues. With 3 bases removed from V and 11 bases from J, the gap between germline ends came to 14 bases. The CDR3 region has the DNA TGTGCCACCAGCAGGGATATATATCCGTCCCAGCATTTT. Translation gives CATSRDIYPSQHF.

At least ten counts were recorded for this clonotype. This rearrangement joins TRBV12-3 or TRBV12-4 to TRBJ1-2; 7 bases are a match to TRBD1. This CDR3 contains 15 residues. Unmatched junction bases numbered 14, after V lost 7 bases and J lost 6 bases. The CDR3 nucleotides are TGTGCCAGCACCATGGCCGGGACAGCGACGAATGGCTACACCTTC. Translation gives CASTMAGTATNGYTF.